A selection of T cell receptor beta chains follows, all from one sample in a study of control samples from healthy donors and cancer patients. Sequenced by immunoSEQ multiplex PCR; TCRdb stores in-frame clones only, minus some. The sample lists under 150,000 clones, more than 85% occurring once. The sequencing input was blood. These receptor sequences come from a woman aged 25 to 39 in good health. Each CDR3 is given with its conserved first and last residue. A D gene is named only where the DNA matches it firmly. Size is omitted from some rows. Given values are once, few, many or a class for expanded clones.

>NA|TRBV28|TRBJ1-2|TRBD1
CASSPGQGRGYTF
TGTGCCAGCAGTCCAGGACAGGGCAGGGGCTACACCTTC
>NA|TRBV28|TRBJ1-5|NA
CASRLGGGGNQPQHF
TGTGCCAGCAGGCTCGGGGGAGGAGGCAATCAGCCCCAGCATTTT
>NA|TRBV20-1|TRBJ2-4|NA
CSAPSQYIQYF
TGCAGTGCTCCCTCTCAGTACATTCAGTACTTC
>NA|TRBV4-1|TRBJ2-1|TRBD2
CASSQVRLAIYNEQFF
TGCGCCAGCAGCCAAGTCCGACTAGCCATCTACAATGAGCAGTTCTTC
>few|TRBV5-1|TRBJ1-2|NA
CASSLRTLADGQSLHGYTF
TGCGCCAGCAGCCTTCGCACCTTGGCAGACGGACAATCCTTGCATGGCTACACCTTC
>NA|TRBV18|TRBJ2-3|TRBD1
CASSRDRIVGDTQYF
TGTGCCAGCTCACGGGACAGGATTGTGGGAGATACGCAGTATTTT
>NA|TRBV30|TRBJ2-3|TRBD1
CAWSEGTVTDTQYF
TGTGCCTGGAGTGAGGGGACAGTCACAGATACGCAGTATTTT
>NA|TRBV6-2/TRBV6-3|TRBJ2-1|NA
CASSLDPSYNEQFF
TGTGCCAGCAGTTTAGACCCCTCCTACAATGAGCAGTTCTTC
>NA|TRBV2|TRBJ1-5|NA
CASREAGQPQHF
TGTGCCAGCAGGGAAGCTGGACAGCCCCAGCATTTT
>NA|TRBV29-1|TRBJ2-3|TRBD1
CSVEPVQGAQDTQYF
TGCAGCGTTGAACCGGTGCAGGGGGCTCAAGATACGCAGTATTTT
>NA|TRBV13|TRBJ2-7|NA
CASSSSSGGFEQYF
TGTGCCAGCAGCTCTAGTTCAGGAGGTTTCGAGCAGTACTTC
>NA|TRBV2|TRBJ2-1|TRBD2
CASSAYPPGTSGKDNEQFF
TGTGCCAGCAGCGCCTACCCCCCCGGGACTAGCGGCAAGGACAATGAGCAGTTCTTC
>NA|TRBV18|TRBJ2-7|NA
CASSPESGSYYEQYF
TGTGCCAGCTCACCAGAGTCAGGGAGTTACTACGAGCAGTACTTC
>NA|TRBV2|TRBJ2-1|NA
CASSLRPQPNNEQFF
TGTGCCAGCAGTCTAAGGCCGCAGCCTAACAATGAGCAGTTCTTC
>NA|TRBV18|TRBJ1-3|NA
CASSPFPGQDSGNTIYF
TGTGCCAGCTCACCATTCCCGGGACAAGACTCTGGAAACACCATATATTTT
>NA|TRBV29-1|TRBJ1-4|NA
CSVRHGTNEKLFF
TGCAGCGTTCGGCACGGGACTAATGAAAAACTGTTTTTT
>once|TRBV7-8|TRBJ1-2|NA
CASSLSSYGYTF
TGTGCCAGCAGCTTATCTTCGTATGGCTACACCTTC
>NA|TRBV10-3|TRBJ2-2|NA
CAIGLETHTGELFF
TGTGCCATCGGATTAGAAACCCACACCGGGGAGCTGTTTTTT
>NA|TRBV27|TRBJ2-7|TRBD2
CASRSSGVSSYEQYF
TGTGCCAGCAGATCTAGCGGGGTCAGCTCCTACGAGCAGTACTTC
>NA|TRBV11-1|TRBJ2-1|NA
CASSFKVGRARNEQFF
TGTGCCAGCAGCTTCAAGGTGGGCAGGGCCCGCAATGAGCAGTTCTTC
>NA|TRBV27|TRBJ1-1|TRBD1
CASSWTGRTEAFF
TGTGCCAGCAGTTGGACAGGACGCACTGAAGCTTTCTTT
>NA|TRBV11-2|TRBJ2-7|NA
CASKLRDTTHEQYF
TGTGCCAGCAAGCTTAGGGATACTACCCACGAGCAGTACTTC
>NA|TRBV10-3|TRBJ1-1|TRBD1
CAIRDRQGRSTEAFF
TGTGCCATCAGGGACAGACAGGGGAGGTCCACTGAAGCTTTCTTT
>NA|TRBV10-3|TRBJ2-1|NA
CAISERDGNEQFF
TGTGCCATCAGTGAGAGGGACGGCAATGAGCAGTTCTTC
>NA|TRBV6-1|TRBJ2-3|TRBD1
CASSERGRFTDTQYF
TGTGCCAGCAGTGAAAGGGGGCGTTTCACAGATACGCAGTATTTT
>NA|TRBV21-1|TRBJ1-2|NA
CASSTRGANYGYTF
TGTGCCAGCAGCACCAGGGGTGCGAACTATGGCTACACCTTC
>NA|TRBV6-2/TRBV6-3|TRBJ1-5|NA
CASSYQYQPQHF
TGTGCCAGCAGTTATCAATATCAGCCCCAGCATTTT
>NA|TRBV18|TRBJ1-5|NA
CASSPSWGGQPQHF
TGTGCCAGCTCACCATCGTGGGGTGGACAGCCCCAGCATTTT
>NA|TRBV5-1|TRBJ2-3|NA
CASSRIQVITDTQYF
TGCGCCAGCAGCCGAATACAGGTAATCACAGATACGCAGTATTTT
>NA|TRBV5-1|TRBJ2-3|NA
CASSLDGGGEGPDTQYF
TGCGCCAGCAGCTTGGATGGAGGGGGAGAAGGGCCAGATACGCAGTATTTT
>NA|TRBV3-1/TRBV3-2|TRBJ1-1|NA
CASSRTQDKNTEAFF
TGTGCCAGCAGCCGGACCCAGGACAAGAACACTGAAGCTTTCTTT
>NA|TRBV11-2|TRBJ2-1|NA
CASSSSYGNEQFF
TGTGCCAGCAGTTCAAGCTACGGCAATGAGCAGTTCTTC
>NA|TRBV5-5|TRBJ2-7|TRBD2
CASSLGLAGNYEQYF
TGTGCCAGCAGCTTAGGACTAGCGGGGAACTACGAGCAGTACTTC
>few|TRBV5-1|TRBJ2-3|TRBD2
CASSLGAGGTDTQYF
TGCGCCAGCAGCTTGGGAGCGGGAGGGACAGATACGCAGTATTTT
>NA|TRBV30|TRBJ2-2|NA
CAWSDPNELFF
TGTGCCTGGAGTGACCCTAATGAGCTGTTTTTT
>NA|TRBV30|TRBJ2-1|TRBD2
CAWATLGLAFNEQFF
TGTGCCTGGGCAACCCTCGGACTAGCGTTCAATGAGCAGTTCTTC
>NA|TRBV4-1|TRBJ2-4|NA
CASSPTGGRENIQYF
TGCGCCAGCAGCCCCACCGGGGGGCGGGAAAACATTCAGTACTTC
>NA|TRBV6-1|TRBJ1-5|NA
CASSEVGSSNQPQHF
TGTGCCAGCAGTGAAGTGGGCAGTAGCAATCAGCCCCAGCATTTT
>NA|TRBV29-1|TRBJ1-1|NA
CSACPGGGTEAFF
TGCAGCGCCTGCCCCGGGGGAGGCACTGAAGCTTTCTTT